The rows below give T cell receptor beta chains drawn from one sample of a study of shared clonotypes between healthy human individuals. Clones were read by immunoSEQ multiplex PCR, and TCRdb kept only the in-frame ones, dropping some. The sample includes almost 750,000 clones, 72% of them seen just once. Sequencing used memory CD4+ T cells sorted from blood. The receptors shown here come from a woman aged 25 to 45 in good health. The CDR3 runs from the conserved cysteine through the conserved F or W. A D gene is named only where the DNA matches it firmly. Size is stated for part of the rows, as once, few or many counts, or as a class when the clone is expanded.

j_call,d_call,v_call,clone_size,cdr3_aa,cdr3_nt
TRBJ1-1,TRBD1,TRBV2,NA,CASSNRGIDTEAFF,TGTGCCAGCAGTAACAGGGGTATTGACACTGAAGCTTTCTTT
TRBJ2-1,TRBD2,TRBV6-1,NA,CASSEDFTSGTQWGTYNEQFF,TGTGCCAGCAGTGAAGACTTTACTAGCGGGACCCAATGGGGAACCTACAATGAGCAGTTCTTC
TRBJ1-5,NA,TRBV5-6,NA,CASSFTGSNHQPQHF,TGTGCCAGCAGCTTCACAGGGTCAAATCACCAGCCCCAGCATTTT
TRBJ1-5,TRBD1,TRBV19,NA,CASDGGTGGVQPQHF,TGTGCCAGTGACGGCGGGACAGGGGGGGTGCAGCCCCAGCATTTT
TRBJ2-5,NA,TRBV18,NA,CASSPPSRGETQYF,TGTGCCAGCTCACCACCATCCCGAGGAGAGACCCAGTACTTC
TRBJ1-2,NA,TRBV6-5,NA,CASSPATGSYGYTF,TGTGCCAGCAGTCCCGCCACAGGGAGCTATGGCTACACCTTC
TRBJ1-4,NA,TRBV5-1,NA,CASSLWGRVEEKLFF,TGCGCCAGCAGCTTATGGGGGAGGGTCGAAGAAAAACTGTTTTTT
TRBJ2-2,NA,TRBV14,NA,CASSRLAGAGTGELFF,TGTGCCAGCAGCCGGTTGGCGGGCGCTGGGACCGGGGAGCTGTTTTTT
TRBJ1-1,TRBD1,TRBV7-8,few,CASSLGYRGHTEAFF,TGTGCCAGCAGCTTAGGATACAGGGGACACACTGAAGCTTTCTTT
TRBJ2-7,TRBD1,TRBV6-5,NA,CASSYGTGTGGSEQYF,TGTGCCAGCAGTTATGGGACCGGGACAGGGGGCTCCGAGCAGTACTTC
TRBJ1-4,NA,TRBV2,NA,CASSPWDKEKLFF,TGTGCCAGCAGCCCCTGGGATAAGGAAAAACTGTTTTTT
TRBJ1-1,NA,TRBV11-1,NA,CASSLMGTMGTEAFF,TGTGCCAGCAGCTTAATGGGGACAATGGGCACTGAAGCTTTCTTT
TRBJ1-3,NA,TRBV13,NA,CASGPGGGALGNTIYF,TGTGCCAGCGGACCCGGGGGAGGCGCCCTCGGAAACACCATATATTTT
TRBJ2-2,NA,TRBV10-1,NA,CASRDDNTGELFF,TGCGCCAGTAGGGACGATAACACCGGGGAGCTGTTTTTT
TRBJ1-2,TRBD1,TRBV29-1,NA,CSAGTGEGYTF,TGCAGCGCCGGGACAGGGGAAGGCTACACCTTC
TRBJ1-2,TRBD1,TRBV5-4,NA,CASSSGQGVNYGYTF,TGTGCCAGCAGCTCAGGGCAGGGGGTTAACTATGGCTACACCTTC
TRBJ1-2,NA,TRBV28,NA,CASSPGTTNYGYTF,TGTGCCAGCAGTCCCGGGACGACTAACTATGGCTACACCTTC
TRBJ1-1,NA,TRBV30,NA,CAWSGLHLNTEAFF,TGTGCCTGGAGTGGTTTACACCTGAACACTGAAGCTTTCTTT
TRBJ2-2,NA,TRBV9,many,CASSYTRTGELFF,TGTGCCAGCAGCTATACGAGGACCGGGGAGCTGTTTTTT
TRBJ2-1,TRBD1,TRBV4-1,NA,CASSQGTGTVNYEQFF,TGCGCCAGCAGCCAGGGGACCGGGACAGTGAATTATGAGCAGTTCTTC
TRBJ2-7,NA,TRBV2,NA,CASSETKPSYEQYF,TGTGCCAGCAGTGAAACTAAACCGTCCTACGAGCAGTACTTC
TRBJ2-7,TRBD2,TRBV6-5,NA,CASSAPGLARYEQYF,TGTGCCAGCAGTGCCCCGGGACTAGCCCGATACGAGCAGTACTTC
TRBJ1-5,NA,TRBV15,NA,CATSRVAYSNQPQHF,TGTGCCACCAGCAGAGTGGCCTATAGCAATCAGCCCCAGCATTTT
TRBJ2-1,TRBD2,TRBV7-7,NA,CASSPGLAGGNEQFF,TGTGCCAGCAGCCCCGGACTAGCGGGAGGGAATGAGCAGTTCTTC
TRBJ1-5,TRBD1,TRBV28,NA,CASSMGQGRSNNQPQHF,TGTGCCAGCAGTATGGGACAGGGTAGGTCCAACAATCAGCCCCAGCATTTT
TRBJ1-3,NA,TRBV10-3,NA,CAISEQQATGNTIYF,TGTGCCATCAGTGAGCAACAGGCGACTGGAAACACCATATATTTT
TRBJ1-1,NA,TRBV7-3,NA,CASSPNPQRSNTEAFF,TGTGCCAGCAGCCCCAACCCACAGAGGTCGAACACTGAAGCTTTCTTT
TRBJ2-5,TRBD2,TRBV11-3,NA,CASTTGLAGGPGKETQYF,TGTGCCAGCACCACGGGTCTAGCGGGAGGGCCGGGTAAGGAGACCCAGTACTTC
TRBJ2-7,NA,TRBV6-5,NA,CASSQGGEQYF,TGTGCCAGCAGTCAGGGGGGCGAGCAGTACTTC
TRBJ2-2,NA,TRBV2,NA,CASRWTQNTGELFF,TGTGCCAGCAGGTGGACTCAGAACACCGGGGAGCTGTTTTTT
TRBJ1-2,NA,TRBV5-4,NA,CASSLATAGLYGYTF,TGTGCCAGCAGCTTGGCCACGGCAGGGCTGTATGGCTACACCTTC
TRBJ2-3,NA,TRBV7-3,many,CASSTTGHDTQYF,TGTGCCAGCAGCACCACTGGACACGATACGCAGTATTTT
TRBJ2-3,NA,TRBV21-1,NA,CASSKTGTDTQYF,TGTGCCAGCAGCAAGACAGGGACAGATACGCAGTATTTT
TRBJ1-4,TRBD1,TRBV10-2,NA,CASSDYRQGKAEKLFF,TGCGCCAGCAGTGATTACCGACAGGGGAAGGCTGAAAAACTGTTTTTT
TRBJ1-2,NA,TRBV29-1,NA,CSVVPLAGMGYTF,TGCAGCGTTGTCCCCCTAGCGGGAATGGGCTACACCTTC
TRBJ1-5,NA,TRBV19,once,CASRVGGQPQHF,TGTGCCAGTAGAGTTGGGGGTCAGCCCCAGCATTTT
TRBJ1-2,TRBD1,TRBV13,NA,CASSSGTGGAGGYTF,TGTGCCAGCAGCTCCGGGACAGGGGGCGCTGGCGGCTACACCTTC
TRBJ2-7,NA,TRBV7-3,once,CASSPPGSPYEQYF,TGTGCCAGCAGCCCCCCCGGATCACCCTACGAGCAGTACTTC
TRBJ2-1,NA,TRBV7-3,NA,CASSPQRDSYNEQFF,TGTGCCAGCAGCCCACAGCGGGACAGTTACAATGAGCAGTTCTTC
TRBJ2-2,NA,TRBV27,NA,CASRSLGAGSTGELFF,TGTGCCAGCAGATCCTTGGGGGCAGGAAGCACCGGGGAGCTGTTTTTT
TRBJ2-3,NA,TRBV5-1,NA,CASSLEGADTQYF,TGCGCCAGCAGCTTGGAAGGGGCAGATACGCAGTATTTT
TRBJ2-3,TRBD2,TRBV2,NA,CASSAGLAGDTQYF,TGTGCCAGCAGTGCAGGACTAGCGGGAGATACGCAGTATTTT
TRBJ2-5,NA,TRBV4-1,NA,CASSRAGTETQYF,TGCGCCAGCAGCCGAGCAGGAACCGAGACCCAGTACTTC
TRBJ2-7,NA,TRBV28,few,CASRAYPGPSYEQYF,TGTGCCAGCAGGGCTTATCCGGGCCCCTCCTACGAGCAGTACTTC
TRBJ1-1,NA,TRBV28,NA,CASRISGTEAFF,TGTGCCAGCAGGATCTCTGGGACTGAAGCTTTCTTT
TRBJ2-7,NA,TRBV28,few,CASSLRQGTWEQYF,TGTGCCAGCAGTTTAAGGCAGGGGACGTGGGAGCAGTACTTC
TRBJ1-1,NA,TRBV5-1,NA,CASSFGGRGQRKTEAFF,TGCGCCAGCAGCTTTGGCGGGCGGGGGCAGAGGAAGACTGAAGCTTTCTTT
TRBJ1-3,NA,TRBV15,NA,CATSRARYSGNTIYF,TGTGCCACCAGCAGAGCCCGGTATTCTGGAAACACCATATATTTT
TRBJ1-3,NA,TRBV5-5,NA,CASSSNRVGGNTIYF,TGTGCCAGCAGCTCAAACAGGGTGGGTGGAAACACCATATATTTT
TRBJ2-3,TRBD2,TRBV7-2,NA,CASSLQAGAGTDTQYF,TGTGCCAGCAGCTTACAAGCGGGAGCGGGCACAGATACGCAGTATTTT
TRBJ2-1,NA,TRBV9,NA,CAAVRRENNEQFF,TGTGCCGCCGTACGGCGGGAAAACAATGAGCAGTTCTTC
TRBJ2-5,NA,TRBV28,NA,CASSLWGDGGMGETQYF,TGTGCCAGCAGTTTATGGGGGGACGGGGGAATGGGAGAGACCCAGTACTTC
TRBJ2-2,NA,TRBV14,many,CASSQDFTGELFF,TGTGCCAGCAGCCAAGATTTTACCGGGGAGCTGTTTTTT